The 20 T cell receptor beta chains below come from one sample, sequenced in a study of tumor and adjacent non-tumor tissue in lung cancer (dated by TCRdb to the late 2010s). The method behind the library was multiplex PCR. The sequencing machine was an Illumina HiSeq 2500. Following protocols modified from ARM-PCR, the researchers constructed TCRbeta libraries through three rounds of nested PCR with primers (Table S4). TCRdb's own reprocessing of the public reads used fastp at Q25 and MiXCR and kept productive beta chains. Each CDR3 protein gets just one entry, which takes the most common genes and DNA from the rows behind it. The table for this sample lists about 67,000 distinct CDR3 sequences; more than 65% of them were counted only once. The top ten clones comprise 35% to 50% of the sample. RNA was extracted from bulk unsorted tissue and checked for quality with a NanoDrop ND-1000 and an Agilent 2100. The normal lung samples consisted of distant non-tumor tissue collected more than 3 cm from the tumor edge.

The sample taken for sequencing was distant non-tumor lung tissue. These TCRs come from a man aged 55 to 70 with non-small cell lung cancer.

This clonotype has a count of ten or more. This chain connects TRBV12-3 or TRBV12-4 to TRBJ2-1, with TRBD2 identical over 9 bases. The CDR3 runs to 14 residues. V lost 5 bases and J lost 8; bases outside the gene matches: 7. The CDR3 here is CASSPGLANDEQFF. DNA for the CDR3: TGTGCCAGCAGTCCAGGACTAGCGAACGATGAGCAGTTCTTC.

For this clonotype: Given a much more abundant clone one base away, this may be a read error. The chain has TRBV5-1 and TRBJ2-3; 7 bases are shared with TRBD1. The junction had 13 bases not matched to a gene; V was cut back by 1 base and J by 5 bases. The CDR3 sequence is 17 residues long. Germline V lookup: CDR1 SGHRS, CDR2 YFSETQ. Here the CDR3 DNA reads TGCGCCAGCAGCTTGCGCCCCCGGGAAGGGGGCATAGATACGCAGTATTTT. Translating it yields CASSLRPREGGIDTQYF.

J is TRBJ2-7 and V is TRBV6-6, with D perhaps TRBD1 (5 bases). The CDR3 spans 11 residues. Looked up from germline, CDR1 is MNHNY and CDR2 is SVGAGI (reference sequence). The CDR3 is CVISDSYEQYF. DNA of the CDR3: TGTGTCATCAGCGACAGCTACGAGCAGTACTTC.

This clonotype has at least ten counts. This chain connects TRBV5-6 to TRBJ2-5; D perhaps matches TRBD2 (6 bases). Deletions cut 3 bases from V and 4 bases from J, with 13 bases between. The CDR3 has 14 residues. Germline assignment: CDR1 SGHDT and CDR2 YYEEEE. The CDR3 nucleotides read TGTGCCAGCAGCTCAGACATGGGAGGAGAGACCCAGTACTTC. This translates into CASSSDMGGETQYF.

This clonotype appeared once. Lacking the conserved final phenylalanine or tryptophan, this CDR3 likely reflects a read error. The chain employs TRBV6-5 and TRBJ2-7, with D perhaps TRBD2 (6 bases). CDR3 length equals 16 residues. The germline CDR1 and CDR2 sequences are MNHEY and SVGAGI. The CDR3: CVSSRDGGGNSYEQYY. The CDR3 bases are TGTGTCAGCAGCCGAGACGGTGGCGGGAACTCCTACGAGCAGTACTAC.

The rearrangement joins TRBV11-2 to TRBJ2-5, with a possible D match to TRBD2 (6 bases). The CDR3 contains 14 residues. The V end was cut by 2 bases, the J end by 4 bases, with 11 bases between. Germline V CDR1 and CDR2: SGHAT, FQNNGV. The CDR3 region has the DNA TGTGCCAGCAGCTTATCTAGCGTCTCAGAGACCCAGTACTTC. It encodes CASSLSSVSETQYF.

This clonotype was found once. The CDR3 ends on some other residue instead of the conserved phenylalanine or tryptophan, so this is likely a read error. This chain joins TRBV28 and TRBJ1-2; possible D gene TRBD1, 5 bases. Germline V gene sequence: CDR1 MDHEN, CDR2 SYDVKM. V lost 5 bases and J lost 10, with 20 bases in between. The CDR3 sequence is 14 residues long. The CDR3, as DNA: TGTGCCAGCAGTCCACTAGGGACCAAACATCTCTACACCCTC. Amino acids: CASSPLGTKHLYTL.

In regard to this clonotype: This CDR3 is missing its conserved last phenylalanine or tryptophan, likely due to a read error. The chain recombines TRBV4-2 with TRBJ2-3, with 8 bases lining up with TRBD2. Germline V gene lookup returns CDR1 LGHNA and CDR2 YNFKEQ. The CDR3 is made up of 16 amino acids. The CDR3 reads CDSSQGGTSGTDMQYY. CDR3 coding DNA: TGTGACAGCAGCCAAGGAGGCACTAGCGGCACAGATATGCAGTATTAT.

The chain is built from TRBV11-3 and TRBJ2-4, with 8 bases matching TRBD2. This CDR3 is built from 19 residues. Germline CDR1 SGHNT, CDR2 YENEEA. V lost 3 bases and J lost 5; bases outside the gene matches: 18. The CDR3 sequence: CASSFSGTRVSTSQNIQYF. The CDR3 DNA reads TGTGCCAGCAGCTTTTCCGGGACTAGAGTGAGTACGAGTCAAAACATTCAGTACTTC.

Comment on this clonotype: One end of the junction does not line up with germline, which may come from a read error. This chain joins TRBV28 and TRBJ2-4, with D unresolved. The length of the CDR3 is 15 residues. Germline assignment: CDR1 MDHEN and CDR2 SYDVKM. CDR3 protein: CASCLYPLAKNVQYF. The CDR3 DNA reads TGTGCCAGCTGTTTATACCCCTTAGCCAAAAACGTTCAATACTTC.

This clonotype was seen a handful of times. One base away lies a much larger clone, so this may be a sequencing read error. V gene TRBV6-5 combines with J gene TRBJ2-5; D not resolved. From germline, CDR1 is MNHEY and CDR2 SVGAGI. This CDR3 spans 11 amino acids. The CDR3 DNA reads TGTGCCAGCAGTTACGGAAAGACCCGGTACTTC. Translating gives CASSYGKTRYF.

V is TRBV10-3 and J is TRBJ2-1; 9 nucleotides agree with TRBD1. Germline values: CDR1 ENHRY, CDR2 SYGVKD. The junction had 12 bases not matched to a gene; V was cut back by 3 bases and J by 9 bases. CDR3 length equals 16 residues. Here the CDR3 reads CAISESQGARGSEQFF. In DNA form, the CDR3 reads TGTGCCATCAGTGAATCACAGGGGGCTCGAGGCAGTGAGCAGTTCTTC.

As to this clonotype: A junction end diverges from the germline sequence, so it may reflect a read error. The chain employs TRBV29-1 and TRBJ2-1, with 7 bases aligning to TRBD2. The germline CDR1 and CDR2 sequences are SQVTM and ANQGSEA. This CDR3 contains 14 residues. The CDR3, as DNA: TGCAGCGCCCTAGGACTAGTGGACTACAATGAGCAGTTGTTC. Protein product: CSALGLVDYNEQLF.

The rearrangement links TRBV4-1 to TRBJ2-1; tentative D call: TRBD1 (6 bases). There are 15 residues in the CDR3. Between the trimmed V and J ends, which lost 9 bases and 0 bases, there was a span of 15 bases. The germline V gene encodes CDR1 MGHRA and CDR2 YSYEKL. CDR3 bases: TGCGCCAGTTCCGGACAGACCGGCTCCTACAATGAGCAGTTCTTC. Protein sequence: CASSGQTGSYNEQFF.

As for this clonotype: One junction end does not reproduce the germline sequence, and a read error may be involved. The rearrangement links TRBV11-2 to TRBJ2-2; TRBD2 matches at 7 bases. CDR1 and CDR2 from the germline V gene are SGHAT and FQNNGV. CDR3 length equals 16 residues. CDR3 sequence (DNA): TGTGCCAGAATCCTGGGGAGGACTAGTCACACCGTGGAGCTGTTTTTT. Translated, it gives CARILGRTSHTVELFF. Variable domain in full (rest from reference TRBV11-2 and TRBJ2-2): EAGVAQSPRYKIIEKRQSVAFWCNPISGHATLYWYQQILGQGPKLLIQFQNNGVVDDSQLPKDRFSAERLKGVDSTLKIQPAKLEDSAVYLCARILGRTSHTVELFFGEGSRLTVL.

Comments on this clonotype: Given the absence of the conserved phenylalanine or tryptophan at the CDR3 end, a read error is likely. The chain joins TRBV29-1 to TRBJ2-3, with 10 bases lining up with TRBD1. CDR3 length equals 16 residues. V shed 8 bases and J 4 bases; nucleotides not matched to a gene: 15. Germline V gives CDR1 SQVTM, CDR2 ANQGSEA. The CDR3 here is CSIGTTGTGVADTQYS. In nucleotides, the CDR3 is TGCAGCATTGGTACAACCGGGACAGGGGTCGCAGATACGCAGTATTCT.

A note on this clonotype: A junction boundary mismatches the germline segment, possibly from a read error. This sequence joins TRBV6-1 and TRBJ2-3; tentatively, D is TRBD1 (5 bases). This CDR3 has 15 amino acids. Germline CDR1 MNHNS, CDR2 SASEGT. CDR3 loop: CANSELQGSTHMQYF. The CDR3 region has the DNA TGTGCCAACAGTGAACTTCAGGGTAGCACACATATGCAGTATTTT.

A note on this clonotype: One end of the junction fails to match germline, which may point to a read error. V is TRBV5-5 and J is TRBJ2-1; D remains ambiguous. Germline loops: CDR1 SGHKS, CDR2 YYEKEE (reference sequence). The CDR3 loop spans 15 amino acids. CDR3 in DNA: TGTGCCGGCAGCTTGGCGGTTAGAGCCTACAATGAGCAGTTCTTC. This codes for CAGSLAVRAYNEQFF.

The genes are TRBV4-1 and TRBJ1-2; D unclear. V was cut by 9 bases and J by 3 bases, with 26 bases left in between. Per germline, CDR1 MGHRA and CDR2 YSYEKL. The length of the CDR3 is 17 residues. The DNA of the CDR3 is TGCGCCAGGACATCCTCACCCCGGGGAGGGATGGACTATGGCTACACCTTC. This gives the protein CARTSSPRGGMDYGYTF.

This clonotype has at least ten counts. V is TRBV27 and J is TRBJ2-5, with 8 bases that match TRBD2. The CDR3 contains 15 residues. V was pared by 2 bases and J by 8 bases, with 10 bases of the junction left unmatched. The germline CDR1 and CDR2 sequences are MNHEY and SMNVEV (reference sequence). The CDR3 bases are TGTGCCAGCAGTTTAAACGGGGGGGCTCCCTCCACCCAGTACTTC. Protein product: CASSLNGGAPSTQYF.